This T cell receptor beta chain was found in a study of beta chain features in type 1 diabetes (dated by TCRdb to between 2017 and 2018). In terms of the full investigation: Patients and healthy donors did not differ in mean age, gender distribution, total cell number or subset yield. A total of under 140,000,000 sorted cells were examined across all samples, and the number of cells per subset was strongly correlated with RNA yield. In the study, TCRB repertoires of sorted circulating CD4+ T cell subsets from recently diagnosed type 1 diabetes patients were compared with those of matched healthy donors. Naive and central memory subsets were obtained from all 28 donors, but regulatory and stem cell-like memory subsets were isolated from only 8 patients and roughly eight healthy donors. The full study reports these points: Because small numbers of individuals were included in the HLA sub-analyses, any influence of HLA type on TCRB rearrangement was left unresolved. At VDJ recombination sites, patients with type 1 diabetes made fewer insertions and deleted more nucleotides, a pattern implying thymic rearrangement abnormalities. PCR might favor shorter templates, but patient and control samples were amplified and corrected together, so any skew would affect both groups equally. Naive, central memory and regulatory TCRB repertoires appeared to be more similar among patients than among healthy donors. In all four CD4+ subsets, TCRB CDR3 length was moderately but significantly shorter in type 1 diabetes patients. Sequencing cDNA rather than genomic DNA could over-represent highly expressing activated cells, although activation and CD3 levels did not differ between groups.

Trimming leaves V shorter by 3 bases and J shorter by 8 bases, with the junction holding 11 bases beyond the gene matches. The CDR3 sequence holds 16 residues, the cysteine and phenylalanine included. Left in the record is the CDR3 DNA by itself, 48 bases read in frame from the first base. From a lookup of the germline V gene, CDR1 and CDR2 are SGDLS and YYNGEE. From each donor, a single peripheral blood sample of 100 to 150 mL on average was drawn into heparinised tubes. A BD FACSAria II and a panel including CD45RO, CCR7, CD25, CD127, CD95 and CD27 were used to sort naive, central memory, regulatory and stem cell-like memory CD4+ T cells. Purity was above 95% for every sorted population. Right away, PBMCs were isolated by Lymphoprep density gradient centrifugation and were stained directly, with no culture step. So that batch effects would be minimized, each experiment stained and sorted samples in pairs, pairing one healthy donor with one patient.

In this sample, this clone turned up a few times. Its binding antigen is unknown. The input lacks base qualities; no much larger clone sits a single base away. The entire isolated RNA was reverse transcribed using the High Capacity cDNA Reverse Transcription Kit, and thus expressed TCRB transcripts were sequenced. Deep immunoSEQ sequencing was applied to naive, central memory and regulatory T cell samples, giving an average of about 3.4 million total reads per sample. Sorted cells were lysed in RLT buffer and RNA was extracted with DNase-treated RNeasy Micro or Mini kits, depending on cell number. To prevent cross-contamination, each cell subset was processed individually, whereas patient and healthy donor samples were processed jointly. The immunoSEQ multiplex PCR was used to amplify TCRB sequences from cDNA, yielding 87-bp fragments that span the CDR3 region. Sequencing of the amplicons was performed on the Illumina HiSeq platform. On the authors' methods: Synthetic template baselines were used to correct PCR bias computationally, reads within Hamming distance 2 were collapsed together, and singletons that could not be merged were discarded. Reads were aligned to IMGT to assign V, D and J genes, CDR3 length, and insertions or deletions at six rearrangement sites. Within each subset, clonotype counts were normalized to sorted cell number, after which true diversity and Gini coefficients were computed with the tcR R package. The overlap coefficient, calculated on TCRB nucleotide sequences, was used to measure repertoire sharing. As stored in TCRdb, this immuneACCESS dataset retains in-frame rearrangements with V and J assigned. A fraction of the clones does not appear; measured against another copy, unresolved V genes explain less than half of the discrepancy, and the remainder lacks a known reason. V, J and clone size are those of that table, while D and trimming were read from the DNA. The sample includes over 150,000 clones, with around 8% observed a single time. The top ten constitute almost 0.65% of the sample.

The source material was central memory CD4+ T cells from blood. The receptor was isolated from a man aged 18 to 29 in good health. Recombination connected TRBV9 to TRBJ2-1; TRBD2 aligns with 10 central bases. In nucleotides, the sequence is TGTGCCAGCAGCGCCCTAGGAGCGGGGGGGCTCTATGAGCAGTTCTTC. This gives the protein CASSALGAGGLYEQFF.